What follows is one T cell receptor beta chain and its context. These data belong to a study of blood T cell repertoires in COVID-19. Study at large: The samples span acute and convalescent COVID-19 from the United States, Italy and Spain.

Participants spanned ages about 18 to 90 years and resided in about two dozen US areas. Participants' own reports of clinical history determined their cohort assignment. Per germline, CDR1 SGHKS and CDR2 YYEKEE (reference sequence). Losses at the gene ends were 4 bases for V and 0 bases for J; bases not matched to a gene: 8. The CDR3 is made up of 17 amino acids. As originally analysed: Reference gene primer amplification gave estimated nucleated cell counts. Clones were sequenced by immunoSEQ multiplex PCR, and TCRdb holds only the in-frame ones, with some missing. V and J calls and clone size follow that table, whereas D and trimming were derived from the DNA. The data show 250,000 to 350,000 clones, around 91% seen once.

Sequenced sample: PBMCs or T cells enriched from blood (not recorded which). This chain uses TRBV5-5 with TRBJ1-5, with TRBD1 matching over 9 bases. This receptor was obtained from a woman aged 18-30 years with acute COVID-19. The CDR3 loop reads CASSPGTGQYSNQPQHF. In nucleotides, the CDR3 is TGTGCCAGCAGCCCCGGGACAGGGCAGTATAGCAATCAGCCCCAGCATTTT. Filled out from reference TRBV5-5 and TRBJ1-5, the complete variable domain reads DAGVTQSPTHLIKTRGQQVTLRCSPISGHKSVSWYQQVLGQGPQFIFQYYEKEERGRGNFPDRFSARQFPNYSSELNVNALLLGDSALYLCASSPGTGQYSNQPQHFGDGTRLSIL.